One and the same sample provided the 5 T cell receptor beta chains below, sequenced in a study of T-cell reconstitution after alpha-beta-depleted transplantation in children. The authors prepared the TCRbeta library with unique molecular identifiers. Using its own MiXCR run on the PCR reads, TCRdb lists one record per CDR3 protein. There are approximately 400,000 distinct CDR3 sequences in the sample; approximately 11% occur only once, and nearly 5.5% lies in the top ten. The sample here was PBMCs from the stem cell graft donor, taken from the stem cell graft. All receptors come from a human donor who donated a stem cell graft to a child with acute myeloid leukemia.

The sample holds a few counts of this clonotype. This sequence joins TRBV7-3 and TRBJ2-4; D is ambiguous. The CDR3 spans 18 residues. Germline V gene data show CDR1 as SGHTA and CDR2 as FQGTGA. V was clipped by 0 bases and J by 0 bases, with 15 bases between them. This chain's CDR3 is CASSLTSGSVLAKNIQYF. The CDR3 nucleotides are TGTGCCAGCAGCTTAACGTCGGGTAGTGTTCTAGCCAAAAACATTCAGTACTTC.

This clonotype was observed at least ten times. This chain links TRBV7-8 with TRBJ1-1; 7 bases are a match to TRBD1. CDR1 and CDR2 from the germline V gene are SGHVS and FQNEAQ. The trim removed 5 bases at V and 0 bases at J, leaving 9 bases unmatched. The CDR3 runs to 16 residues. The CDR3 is CASSPRTGVVNTEAFF. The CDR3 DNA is TGTGCCAGCAGCCCACGGACAGGAGTCGTGAACACTGAAGCTTTCTTT.

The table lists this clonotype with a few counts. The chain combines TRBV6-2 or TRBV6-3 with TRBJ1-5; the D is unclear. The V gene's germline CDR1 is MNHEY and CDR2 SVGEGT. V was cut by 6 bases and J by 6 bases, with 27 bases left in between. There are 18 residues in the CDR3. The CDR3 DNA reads TGTGCCAGCAGGCCGTCCGTGGGAGGTATCGGATCGCGTCAGCCCCAGCATTTT. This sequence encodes CASRPSVGGIGSRQPQHF.

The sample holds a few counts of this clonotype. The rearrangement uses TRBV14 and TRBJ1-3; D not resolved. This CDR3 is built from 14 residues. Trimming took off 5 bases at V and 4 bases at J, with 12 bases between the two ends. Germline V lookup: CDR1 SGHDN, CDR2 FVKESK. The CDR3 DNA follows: TGTGCCAGCAGCTTGCGTTCGTGGGGAAACACCATATATTTT. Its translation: CASSLRSWGNTIYF.

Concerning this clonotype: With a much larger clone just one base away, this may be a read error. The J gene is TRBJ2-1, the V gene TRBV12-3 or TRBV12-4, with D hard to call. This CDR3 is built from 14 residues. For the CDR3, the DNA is TGTGCCAGCAGTTTATCTGGTATCTTCCATGACCAGTTCTTC. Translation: CASSLSGIFHDQFF.